Below are 6 T cell receptor beta chains sequenced from a single sample in a study of cytomegalovirus exposure and HLA in healthy donors. The PCR used 60 Vbeta and 13 Jbeta primers. Sequencing used immunoSEQ multiplex PCR; TCRdb keeps in-frame clones, though not all of them. The sample records approximately 250,000 clones, about 85% being singletons. The sample comprised PBMCs. The source is a girl aged 2 to 9 in good health and CMV-seronegative.

The V call is TRBV5-4, the J call TRBJ1-4; 7 nucleotides agree with TRBD1. The CDR3 runs to 13 residues. The V and J ends lost 3 bases and 7 bases, in that order; junction bases with no gene match: 3. Germline lookup yields CDR1 SGHNT and CDR2 YYREEE (reference sequence). CDR3 bases: TGTGCCAGCAGCTCAGGGGGGACTGAAAAACTGTTTTTT. It is translated as CASSSGGTEKLFF.

The chain couples TRBV5-1 to TRBJ1-4; 8 bases line up with TRBD1. The V gene's germline CDR1 is SGHRS and CDR2 YFSETQ. With 1 base clipped from V and 8 bases from J, the junction kept 10 bases outside the gene matches. The CDR3 sequence is 16 residues long. The CDR3 DNA reads TGCGCCAGCAGCTTGAGTCCGCAGGGGGCGGGGGAAAAACTGTTTTTT. It codes for CASSLSPQGAGEKLFF.

The chain is built from TRBV5-1 and TRBJ2-3, with TRBD1 as a possible D gene (6 bases). Looked up from germline, CDR1 is SGHRS and CDR2 is YFSETQ. The CDR3 is 16 amino acids. Deletions cut 1 base from V and 0 bases from J, with 12 bases between. The CDR3 DNA sequence: TGCGCCAGCAGCTTGATAGGGGGAACTAGCACAGATACGCAGTATTTT. It yields the protein CASSLIGGTSTDTQYF.

This chain links TRBV19 with TRBJ2-6, with 7 positions matching TRBD1. V dropped 8 bases and J dropped 1; count of bases not matched to a gene: 5. Germline assignment: CDR1 LNHDA and CDR2 SQIVND (reference sequence). The CDR3 extends over 15 amino acids. CDR3 in DNA: TGTGCCAGTTGGCCAGGGGGATCTGGGGCCAACGTCCTGACTTTC. Translation gives CASWPGGSGANVLTF. The variable domain in full, completed from reference TRBV19 and TRBJ2-6, reads DGGITQSPKYLFRKEGQNVTLSCEQNLNHDAMYWYRQDPGQGLRLIYYSQIVNDFQKGDIAEGYSVSREKKESFPLTVTSAQKNPTAFYLCASWPGGSGANVLTFGAGSRLTVL.

The chain links TRBV29-1 to TRBJ2-7; D is undetermined. The V gene's germline CDR1 is SQVTM and CDR2 ANQGSEA. V lost 5 bases, J lost 0 bases, and 11 bases lay in between. CDR3 length equals 13 residues. In DNA, the CDR3 is TGCAGCGTTATAGTACGGAGCTCCTACGAGCAGTACTTC. It yields the protein CSVIVRSSYEQYF.

V gene TRBV19 combines with J gene TRBJ1-6, with no clear D. This CDR3 is 15 amino acids long. Germline CDR1 LNHDA, CDR2 SQIVND (reference sequence). V dropped 5 bases and J dropped 9 bases, with 17 bases sitting between them. CDR3 coding DNA: TGTGCCAGTAGTGTCTCGGGGTCTTCGGGTTCACCCCTCCACTTT. Translated: CASSVSGSSGSPLHF.